These 18 T cell receptor beta chains were all obtained from the same sample, sequenced in a study of shared clonotypes between healthy human individuals. Method: immunoSEQ multiplex PCR; TCRdb's copy keeps in-frame clones and lacks some. This sample has about 470,000 clones, with more than 75% found just once. Sequencing input: PBMCs. The receptors stem from a woman in her 40s in good health. Some clones in this sample may be carry-over from other donors' samples.

The V call is TRBV4-3, the J call TRBJ2-1; 11 bases agree with TRBD2. This CDR3 is built from 18 residues. V shed 1 base, J shed 5 bases, and the junction held 10 bases outside the gene matches. Germline V gene data show CDR1 as LGHNA and CDR2 as YSLEER. The DNA of the CDR3 is TGCGCCAGCAGCCAAGGTGTGACTAGCGGGGCCCCTGACAATGAGCAGTTCTTC. Translated: CASSQGVTSGAPDNEQFF.

V is TRBV5-8 and J is TRBJ1-4, with D uncertain. Germline V gene sequence: CDR1 SGHTS, CDR2 YDEGEE. The V end lost 4 bases, the J end lost 0 bases, and 13 bases lay between the germline ends. The CDR3 extends over 16 amino acids. This chain's CDR3 is CASSPGLGTTNEKLFF. For the CDR3, the DNA is TGTGCCAGCAGCCCAGGCCTCGGGACAACTAATGAAAAACTGTTTTTT.

CDR3 protein: CSAEREIYNEQFF. DNA for the CDR3: TGCAGCGCCGAGCGGGAGATCTACAATGAGCAGTTCTTC. V gene TRBV29-1 combines with J gene TRBJ2-1; 8 bases match TRBD2. Germline CDR1 reads SQVTM; CDR2 reads ANQGSEA. The V segment lost 7 bases and the J segment 3 bases; nucleotides outside the gene matches: 5. This CDR3 is built from 13 residues.

The CDR3 DNA is TGCGCCACCTCGGACAGCTATGGCTACACCTTC. It encodes CATSDSYGYTF. The chain joins TRBV10-2 to TRBJ1-2; a possible D gene is TRBD1 (6 bases). The CDR3 contains 11 residues. From germline, CDR1 is WSHSY and CDR2 SAAADI. V was clipped by 10 bases and J by 4 bases, with 10 bases between them.

The rearrangement uses TRBV5-4 and TRBJ2-1; 9 positions agree with TRBD1. CDR3 length: 15 amino acids. The germline V gene encodes CDR1 SGHNT and CDR2 YYREEE (reference sequence). The trim removed 2 bases at V and 6 bases at J, leaving 6 bases unmatched. DNA of the CDR3: TGTGCCAGCAGCTTCTTCGGGACAGGGATCAATGAGCAGTTCTTC. Its protein is CASSFFGTGINEQFF.

The chain recombines TRBV7-2 with TRBJ2-5; maybe TRBD2 (5 bases). V lost 2 bases and J lost 5, with 18 bases in between. Germline V gene lookup returns CDR1 SGHTA and CDR2 FQGNSA. There are 16 residues in the CDR3. The chain's CDR3 is CASSLFGLASQETQYF. The CDR3, as DNA: TGTGCCAGCAGCTTATTTGGGCTAGCCTCTCAGGAGACCCAGTACTTC.

The genes are TRBV5-1 and TRBJ2-5, with D uncertain. The CDR3 spans 12 residues. Trimming shortened V by 3 bases and J by 2 bases, and 5 bases separated the two germline ends. Germline V lookup: CDR1 SGHRS, CDR2 YFSETQ. CDR3 protein: CASSSQQETQYF. CDR3 nucleotide sequence: TGCGCCAGCAGCTCCCAACAAGAGACCCAGTACTTC.

The chain carries TRBV4-1 and TRBJ2-1; 13 bases map to TRBD2. V dropped 3 bases and J dropped 0; count of bases not matched to a gene: 8. Looked up from germline, CDR1 is MGHRA and CDR2 is YSYEKL. The CDR3 totals 19 residues. The CDR3 loop is CASSQKGLAGHFSYNEQFF. The CDR3 DNA follows: TGCGCCAGCAGCCAGAAGGGACTAGCGGGGCACTTCTCCTACAATGAGCAGTTCTTC.

A word on this clone: This same CDR3 is encoded by further DNA sequences in the sample. The chain employs TRBV28 and TRBJ2-7, with D uncertain. V was cut by 3 bases and J by 4 bases, with 7 bases left in between. This CDR3 region has 12 residues. The germline gives CDR1 MDHEN, CDR2 SYDVKM. The CDR3 region has the DNA TGTGCCAGCAGTTTCGGTGAATACGAGCAGTACTTC. Residues: CASSFGEYEQYF. Variable domain in full (rest from reference TRBV28 and TRBJ2-7): DVKVTQSSRYLVKRTGEKVFLECVQDMDHENMFWYRQDPGLGLRLIYFSYDVKMKEKGDIPEGYSVSREKKERFSLILESASTNQTSMYLCASSFGEYEQYFGPGTRLTVT.

On this clone itself: A junction end diverges from the germline sequence, so it may reflect a read error. The genes are TRBV29-1 and TRBJ1-2; no clear D gene. Germline CDR1 reads SQVTM; CDR2 reads ANQGSEA. There are 12 residues in the CDR3. The CDR3 region is CSVEVGNYGYTF. In DNA form, the CDR3 reads TGCAGCGTCGAAGTAGGGAACTATGGCTACACCTTC.

The chain links TRBV6-1 to TRBJ1-2, with D possibly matching TRBD1 (6 bases). V was cut by 1 base and J by 4 bases, with 13 bases left in between. The CDR3 spans 15 residues. Germline lookup yields CDR1 MNHNS and CDR2 SASEGT. DNA of the CDR3: TGTGCCAGCAGTGAAGATACAGGGAATATCTATGGCTACACCTTC. Its protein product is CASSEDTGNIYGYTF.

This clone was recorded a few times. This chain links TRBV10-1 with TRBJ1-1; 8 bases map to TRBD1. After removal of 4 bases from V and 4 bases from J, the junction contained 5 bases not matched to a gene. The CDR3 length is 14 residues. Germline V gene sequence: CDR1 WNHNN, CDR2 SYGVQD (reference sequence). The CDR3 is CASSGTDRGTEAFF. In nucleotides, the CDR3 is TGCGCCAGCAGTGGTACCGACAGGGGCACTGAAGCTTTCTTT.

This clone showed up just a few times. The gene calls are TRBV30 and TRBJ2-3; D not resolved. Per the germline V gene, CDR1 is GTSNPN and CDR2 is SVGIG (reference sequence). The CDR3 is made up of 15 amino acids. The germline V and J ends were trimmed by 1 base and 0 bases, with 11 bases remaining between them. The CDR3 DNA reads TGTGCCTGGAGTGAGGCACCCCTAAGCACAGATACGCAGTATTTT. This codes for CAWSEAPLSTDTQYF.

The gene calls are TRBV27 and TRBJ2-7, with D perhaps being TRBD1 or TRBD2 (6 bases each). V was shortened by 5 bases and J by 0 bases, with 17 bases between the two germline ends. The CDR3 contains 16 residues. Germline values: CDR1 MNHEY, CDR2 SMNVEV (reference sequence). The CDR3 coding sequence is TGTGCCAGCAGTCCCCTCGGGGGCAGGGGCTCCTACGAGCAGTACTTC. As protein: CASSPLGGRGSYEQYF.

The chain's CDR3 is CASRQGAANEKLFF. The CDR3 nucleotides are TGCGCCAGCAGACAGGGGGCTGCTAATGAAAAACTGTTTTTT. The rearrangement links TRBV5-1 to TRBJ1-4, with 9 bases fitting TRBD1. The CDR3 has 14 residues. V shed 5 bases, J shed 3 bases, and the junction held 2 bases outside the gene matches. Germline V CDR1 and CDR2: SGHRS, YFSETQ.

The chain is built from TRBV10-2 and TRBJ2-5, with TRBD1 matching over 9 bases. Unmatched junction bases numbered 14, after V lost 5 bases and J lost 7 bases. This CDR3 region has 16 residues. Germline assignment: CDR1 WSHSY and CDR2 SAAADI. The CDR3 is CASSSPLDRGSGTQYF. The CDR3 nucleotides are TGCGCCAGCAGTTCCCCCTTGGACAGGGGTTCTGGGACCCAGTACTTC.

The V gene is TRBV6-6, the J gene TRBJ2-7; a possible D gene is TRBD1 (6 bases). CDR1 MNHNY and CDR2 SVGAGI come from the germline V gene (reference sequence). The CDR3 spans 13 residues. The V end was cut by 6 bases, the J end by 0 bases, with 9 bases between. Here the CDR3 reads CASRRTVSYEQYF. The CDR3 region has the DNA TGTGCCAGCAGAAGGACAGTCTCCTACGAGCAGTACTTC.

The chain combines TRBV10-2 with TRBJ2-5; either TRBD1 or TRBD2 may fit D (5 bases each). TRBJ2-7 matches the DNA end more closely, so the J call is doubtful. This CDR3 has 12 residues. Germline-derived CDR1 and CDR2 are WSHSY and SAAADI. CDR3 sequence reads: CATTGASYEQYF. CDR3 nucleotides: TGCGCCACCACCGGGGCTTCCTACGAGCAGTACTTC.